The clone carrying this T cell receptor beta chain occurred a few times. RNA transcripts served as the template for amplifying TCR beta CDR3 regions. HTBI primers drove first-round RT-PCR of the TCR CDR3. TCRdb reprocessed the multiplex PCR reads with MiXCR, giving one entry per CDR3 protein. Among about 400,000 distinct CDR3 sequences listed, over 12% were seen once. This CDR3 region has 18 residues. V was pared by 8 bases and J by 5 bases, with 18 bases of the junction left unmatched. The V gene's germline CDR1 is SEHNR and CDR2 FQNEAQ (reference sequence). These data originate in a study of T cells in Graves' hyperthyroidism and ophthalmopathy.

This clonotype originated in a man aged 50 or older with Graves' ophthalmopathy. The chain is built from TRBV7-9 and TRBJ2-2; 9 bases align to TRBD2. Sequencing was done on a sample of blood. CDR3 protein: CASLKGGLAGPITGELFF. The CDR3 DNA reads as TGTGCCAGCCTAAAGGGGGGGCTAGCGGGGCCGATAACCGGGGAGCTGTTTTTT.